A single sample gave rise to the 19 T cell receptor beta chains below, sequenced in a study of T-cell reconstitution after alpha-beta-depleted transplantation in children. Preparation of the TCRbeta library involved a method that used unique molecular identifiers. TCRdb reprocessed the PCR reads via MiXCR and lists one record per CDR3 protein. The repertoire holds approximately 230,000 distinct CDR3 sequences, with more than 20% as singletons. The sample consisted of PBMCs, mostly from graft donor cells, taken 360 days after TCRalphabeta/CD19-depleted stem cell transplant. The receptors were gathered from a female patient younger than 10 who had a stem cell transplant for congenital amegakaryocytic thrombocytopenia, so the T cells may come from the graft donor.

V and J are TRBV19 and TRBJ1-6; D gene unclear. From germline, CDR1 is LNHDA and CDR2 SQIVND (reference sequence). The CDR3 runs 12 residues. V was cut by 3 bases and J by 8 bases, with 5 bases left in between. The CDR3 sequence is CASSMLDSPLHF. DNA of the CDR3: TGTGCCAGTAGTATGCTGGATTCACCCCTCCACTTT.

The chain is built from TRBV20-1 and TRBJ2-3; D remains unclear. Looked up from germline, CDR1 is DFQATT and CDR2 is SNEGSKA (reference sequence). Trimming stripped 6 bases from V and 2 bases from J, with 6 bases between. The CDR3 is made up of 11 amino acids. This chain's CDR3 is CSARPTDTQYF. In DNA form, the CDR3 reads TGCAGTGCCAGGCCCACAGATACGCAGTATTTT.

This clonotype appeared a few times. The rearrangement joins TRBV29-1 to TRBJ2-7; D is perhaps TRBD1 (5 bases). Looked up from germline, CDR1 is SQVTM and CDR2 is ANQGSEA. CDR3 length: 11 residues. Trimming removed 3 bases from V and 4 bases from J, with 7 bases in between. The CDR3 region is CSVESGYEQYF. The CDR3 region has the DNA TGCAGCGTTGAGTCAGGGTACGAGCAGTACTTC.

The rearrangement links TRBV9 to TRBJ2-2; D may be TRBD2 (5 bases). The CDR3 length is 15 residues. V gave up 0 bases and J gave up 1 base, with 7 bases separating them. Germline values: CDR1 SGDLS, CDR2 YYNGEE. For the CDR3, the DNA is TGTGCCAGCAGCGTAGTAGCGATGAACACCGGGGAGCTGTTTTTT. As protein: CASSVVAMNTGELFF.

This clonotype was counted a few times. The CDR3 DNA reads as TGTGCCATCAGTGAGTCGGCAGGGGGGAATCAGCCCCAGCATTTT. Protein product: CAISESAGGNQPQHF. V usage is TRBV10-3 and J usage is TRBJ1-5; 7 nucleotides align to TRBD1. CDR3 length: 15 residues. The V gene's germline CDR1 is ENHRY and CDR2 SYGVKD. V dropped 0 bases and J dropped 4; count of bases not matched to a gene: 3.

The chain combines TRBV5-4 with TRBJ2-1; tentative D call: TRBD2 (5 bases). Deletions cut 5 bases from V and 6 bases from J, with 12 bases between. This CDR3 contains 13 residues. Germline V CDR1 and CDR2: SGHNT, YYREEE (reference sequence). The CDR3 DNA sequence: TGTGCCAGCAGGCCTACTAGTTCCAATGAGCAGTTCTTC. It specifies CASRPTSSNEQFF. Supplemented by reference TRBV5-4 and TRBJ2-1, the full variable domain reads ETGVTQSPTHLIKTRGQQVTLRCSSQSGHNTVSWYQQALGQGPQFIFQYYREEENGRGNFPPRFSGLQFPNYSSELNVNALELDDSALYLCASRPTSSNEQFFGPGTRLTVL.

This chain links TRBV7-2 with TRBJ1-2, with D possibly being TRBD1 (5 bases). The germline V gene has CDR1 SGHTA and CDR2 FQGNSA. The CDR3 is made up of 13 amino acids. Deletions cut 2 bases from V and 4 bases from J, with 8 bases between. The CDR3 DNA sequence: TGTGCCAGCAGCTTACCCGACAGCTATGGCTACACCTTC. Protein: CASSLPDSYGYTF.

This clonotype came up a few times. This chain connects TRBV5-6 to TRBJ2-1; 8 bases are shared with TRBD2. CDR3 length: 17 residues. Germline V gene lookup returns CDR1 SGHDT and CDR2 YYEEEE. The V gene end was trimmed by 4 bases and the J gene end by 0 bases; junction bases not matched to a gene: 9. The CDR3 here is CASSIIAGLSSYNEQFF. In nucleotides, the CDR3 is TGTGCCAGCAGCATAATAGCGGGATTGAGCTCCTACAATGAGCAGTTCTTC.

The chain uses TRBV4-1 and TRBJ1-2; 9 nucleotides line up with TRBD1. CDR3 length: 15 residues. Germline V gene sequence: CDR1 MGHRA, CDR2 YSYEKL. V gave up 4 bases and J gave up 4 bases; unmatched junction bases: 7. This CDR3 is CASSPGQGPIYGYTF. The DNA of the CDR3 is TGCGCCAGCAGCCCTGGACAGGGGCCGATCTATGGCTACACCTTC.

The rearrangement links TRBV6-1 to TRBJ1-4; D call uncertain. The CDR3 extends over 13 amino acids. The V gene lost 2 bases and the J gene lost 11 bases, with 12 bases spanning the gap. Germline CDR1 and CDR2: MNHNS and SASEGT. Here the CDR3 DNA reads TGTGCCAGCAGTGAACCAGCCCCGCTCAAACTGTTTTTT. It yields the protein CASSEPAPLKLFF.

This sequence joins TRBV12-3 or TRBV12-4 and TRBJ2-2; 7 nucleotides match TRBD1. J gave up 4 bases and V 5 bases, and 4 bases lay outside the gene matches. The CDR3 is made up of 14 amino acids. The CDR3 here is CASSPTGATGELFF. The CDR3 DNA is TGTGCCAGCAGTCCCACAGGGGCCACCGGGGAGCTGTTTTTT.

The chain carries TRBV6-5 and TRBJ1-2; D is undetermined. Trimming removed 0 bases at V and 2 bases at J, with 10 bases between. The CDR3 totals 15 residues. Germline V gene sequence: CDR1 MNHEY, CDR2 SVGAGI. For the CDR3, the DNA is TGTGCCAGCAGTTACTCTTCTCAGGACAACTATGGCTACACCTTC. Translating it yields CASSYSSQDNYGYTF.

The chain carries TRBV6-1 and TRBJ2-7; weak D call: TRBD1 (6 bases). CDR1 MNHNS and CDR2 SASEGT come from the germline V gene. CDR3 length: 18 residues. The V and J ends lost 7 bases and 2 bases respectively, with 27 bases between them. The CDR3: CASTRRGNRGSATYEQYF. DNA for the CDR3: TGTGCCAGCACCAGACGAGGTAATAGGGGGTCGGCGACCTACGAGCAGTACTTC.

This clonotype has a count of ten or more. This chain links TRBV15 with TRBJ2-1; 7 bases map to TRBD2. Germline V gives CDR1 LNHNV, CDR2 YYDKDF (reference sequence). Unmatched junction bases numbered 12, after V lost 3 bases and J lost 10 bases. There are 15 residues in the CDR3. CDR3 nucleotide sequence: TGTGCCACCAGCAGGAGTTTGTCAGGGAGGGGAGAGCAGTTCTTC. It codes for CATSRSLSGRGEQFF.

The table lists this clonotype with a few counts. A much more abundant neighbour one base away suggests this may be a read error. The chain recombines TRBV4-1 with TRBJ1-1; D uncertain. Germline CDR1 and CDR2: MGHRA and YSYEKL. Trimming pared 1 base from V and 2 bases from J, leaving 5 bases between. The CDR3 has 13 residues. CDR3 in amino acids: CASSQGPNTEAFF. The CDR3 region has the DNA TGCGCCAGCAGCCAAGGCCCTAACACTGAAGCTTTCTTT.

The rearrangement links TRBV10-1 to TRBJ1-1; tentatively, D is TRBD1 (6 bases). The CDR3 contains 14 residues. Germline values: CDR1 WNHNN, CDR2 SYGVQD (reference sequence). V gave up 1 base and J gave up 6 bases, with 12 bases separating them. Here the CDR3 reads CASSEYRASAEAFF. CDR3 in DNA: TGCGCCAGCAGTGAGTACAGGGCCTCCGCTGAAGCTTTCTTT.

At least ten counts were recorded for this clonotype. The rearrangement links TRBV28 to TRBJ2-5, with TRBD2 matching over 8 bases. Germline CDR1 is MDHEN and CDR2 is SYDVKM. The length of the CDR3 is 14 residues. After removal of 5 bases from V and 4 bases from J, the junction contained 6 bases not matched to a gene. The CDR3 reads CASSHPGGPETQYF. CDR3 in DNA: TGTGCCAGCAGTCATCCGGGGGGGCCAGAGACCCAGTACTTC.

The chain has TRBV28 and TRBJ2-3; D is possibly TRBD2 (5 bases). The CDR3 is made up of 16 amino acids. Germline CDR1 and CDR2: MDHEN and SYDVKM. Trimming pared 5 bases from V and 0 bases from J, leaving 15 bases between. The CDR3 region is CASSNLSVLSTDTQYF. The CDR3 coding sequence is TGTGCCAGCAGTAACCTTAGCGTGTTGAGCACAGATACGCAGTATTTT.

In this sample, this clonotype turned up a few times. The chain links TRBV10-3 to TRBJ2-4, with TRBD1 matching 8 bases. This CDR3 has 17 amino acids. Germline values: CDR1 ENHRY, CDR2 SYGVKD. Losses at the gene ends were 0 bases for V and 1 base for J; bases not matched to a gene: 5. CDR3 amino acids: CAISESGTGGAKNIQYF. The DNA of the CDR3 is TGTGCCATCAGTGAGTCGGGGACAGGAGGGGCCAAAAACATTCAGTACTTC.